This TCR beta chain was obtained from a study of T cell responses to AZD1222 COVID-19 vaccine. The CDR3 covers 15 residues. The V and J ends lost 1 base and 5 bases respectively, with 11 bases between them. CDR1 and CDR2 from the germline V gene are SGHAT and FQDESV (reference sequence). This clone has only one observation. Clones were sequenced by immunoSEQ multiplex PCR, and TCRdb holds only the in-frame ones, with some missing. The table has about 180,000 clones, approximately 86% seen once. The receptor was derived from an adult in good health. The specimen comprised peripheral blood, sampled on day 0 of AZD1222 vaccination. This rearrangement joins TRBV11-1 to TRBJ1-4, with D hard to call. The CDR3 nucleotides are TGTGCCAGCAGCTTAGGTACAATGAAGAATGAAAAACTGTTTTTT. Translation gives CASSLGTMKNEKLFF.